This T cell receptor beta chain came from a study of shared clonotypes between healthy human individuals. Assay used: immunoSEQ multiplex PCR; TCRdb lists only in-frame clones, some missing. The data hold around 940,000 clones, with approximately 80% observed a single time. This clone has only a few counts. Its antigen is unknown. This CDR3 is also generated by other DNA sequences in the sample. This CDR3 contains 14 residues. Trimming took 1 base from V and 4 from J, leaving 10 bases between them. Germline V gene sequence: CDR1 SGHTA, CDR2 FQGNSA. Study-level results: Rarefaction showed sorted-subset sequencing was incomplete despite large depth. Lower generation probabilities were found for non-shared clonotypes than for those shared by all four donors. Limited genetic and exposure-history diversity came from having few donors. The study sampled only blood, and tissue repertoires likely differ.

This TCR was recovered from a man aged 18-30 years in good health. The source material was memory CD4+ T cells sorted from blood. The subset here: CD45RA-negative fraction. The chain employs TRBV7-2 and TRBJ1-2, with D possibly matching TRBD1 (5 bases). The CDR3 DNA reads TGTGCCAGCAGCTTAGGTCAGGGTAGCTATGGCTACACCTTC. Amino acids: CASSLGQGSYGYTF.